Below are 15 T cell receptor beta chains sequenced from a single sample in a study of T cell responses to AZD1222 COVID-19 vaccine. Sequencing used immunoSEQ multiplex PCR; TCRdb keeps in-frame clones, though not all of them. The table shows more than 150,000 clones, with 92% occurring only once. This material consisted of peripheral blood, taken on day 0 of AZD1222 vaccination. The source of these receptors is an adult in good health.

The rearrangement links TRBV20-1 to TRBJ2-3; unclear D gene. The ends were cut back, 1 base at V and 7 bases at J, with 3 bases in the middle. The germline CDR1 and CDR2 sequences are DFQATT and SNEGSKA (reference sequence). The CDR3 has 10 amino acids. DNA for the CDR3: TGCAGTGCTAGAGTAAATACGCAGTATTTT. Residues: CSARVNTQYF.

The chain carries TRBV24-1 and TRBJ2-1; D is undetermined. This CDR3 contains 14 residues. V was trimmed by 5 bases and J by 0 bases, leaving 7 bases between them. Germline lookup yields CDR1 KGHDR and CDR2 SFDVKD. CDR3 residues: CATSGYGSYNEQFF. The CDR3 DNA follows: TGTGCCACCAGTGGGTACGGCTCCTACAATGAGCAGTTCTTC.

V and J are TRBV6-2 or TRBV6-3 and TRBJ2-1; 13 nucleotides agree with TRBD2. V shed 5 bases and J 0 bases; nucleotides not matched to a gene: 4. CDR3 length: 17 amino acids. Per the germline V gene, CDR1 is MNHEY and CDR2 is SVGEGT. CDR3 loop: CASSKRTSGSSYNEQFF. The CDR3 nucleotides read TGTGCCAGCAGTAAACGGACTAGCGGGAGCTCCTACAATGAGCAGTTCTTC.

In its sample, this clone was seen a few times. This chain joins TRBV3-1 (or the pseudogene TRBV3-2) and TRBJ1-2; D not resolved. Germline values: CDR1 LGHDT, CDR2 YNNKEL (reference sequence). The CDR3 is 13 amino acids. Between the trimmed V and J ends, which lost 0 bases and 4 bases, there was a span of 6 bases. CDR3 sequence: CASSQEGIYGYTF. The DNA of the CDR3 is TGTGCCAGCAGCCAAGAGGGGATCTATGGCTACACCTTC.

The chain employs TRBV6-6 and TRBJ2-7; 9 bases map to TRBD1. CDR3 length: 14 amino acids. Germline V CDR1 and CDR2: MNHNY, SVGAGI (reference sequence). The V and J ends lost 0 bases and 5 bases, in that order; junction bases with no gene match: 2. CDR3 sequence (DNA): TGTGCCAGCAGTTACTCGACAGGGGGGGACGAGCAGTACTTC. It yields the protein CASSYSTGGDEQYF.

As for this clone: Other DNA sequences within the sample encode an identical CDR3. V is TRBV6-5 and J is TRBJ1-2; the D gene is possibly TRBD1 (5 bases). CDR1 is MNHEY and CDR2 is SVGAGI in the germline V gene. The length of the CDR3 is 13 residues. V lost 2 bases and J lost 2, with 6 bases in between. In DNA, the CDR3 is TGTGCCAGCAGTTACGGGGCAAACTATGGCTACACCTTC. It is translated as CASSYGANYGYTF.

The chain joins TRBV10-2 to TRBJ2-6; no clear D gene. Deletions cut 3 bases from V and 4 bases from J, with 10 bases between. CDR3 size: 15 residues. Germline CDR1 is WSHSY and CDR2 is SAAADI. The CDR3 reads CASSDWGTGANVLTF. The CDR3 bases are TGCGCCAGCAGTGACTGGGGAACCGGGGCCAACGTCCTGACTTTC.

The chain couples TRBV28 to TRBJ2-1; 10 positions match TRBD2. V dropped 5 bases and J dropped 6; count of bases not matched to a gene: 4. The CDR3 covers 14 residues. CDR1 and CDR2 (germline): MDHEN, SYDVKM. CDR3 in DNA: TGTGCCAGCAGTCTAGCGGGGGTAAGCAATGAGCAGTTCTTC. Protein product: CASSLAGVSNEQFF. The full variable domain, completed using reference TRBV28 and TRBJ2-1, is DVKVTQSSRYLVKRTGEKVFLECVQDMDHENMFWYRQDPGLGLRLIYFSYDVKMKEKGDIPEGYSVSREKKERFSLILESASTNQTSMYLCASSLAGVSNEQFFGPGTRLTVL.

Here the CDR3 reads CASSELAGVYNEQFF. In DNA, the CDR3 is TGTGCCAGCAGTGAACTAGCGGGGGTCTACAATGAGCAGTTCTTC. The rearrangement joins TRBV6-1 to TRBJ2-1, with 10 bases lining up with TRBD2. CDR1 and CDR2 from the germline V gene are MNHNS and SASEGT. Trimming removed 2 bases from V and 3 bases from J; junction bases left unmatched: 1. This CDR3 spans 15 amino acids.

The V gene is TRBV28, the J gene TRBJ1-5; 7 bases align to TRBD1. In germline, CDR1 is MDHEN, CDR2 SYDVKM. The CDR3 runs 17 residues. V lost 1 base, J lost 6 bases, and 12 bases stayed unmatched. The CDR3 region is CASSLLGGVGGSQPQHF. The CDR3 region has the DNA TGTGCCAGCAGTTTATTGGGAGGAGTAGGGGGCAGTCAGCCCCAGCATTTT.

The gene calls are TRBV24-1 and TRBJ1-1; D gene uncertain. The V end lost 5 bases, the J end lost 5 bases, and 11 bases lay between the germline ends. The germline gives CDR1 KGHDR, CDR2 SFDVKD. This CDR3 is built from 13 residues. DNA of the CDR3: TGTGCCACCAGTGTTCCGGGGTTTACTGAAGCTTTCTTT. Protein product: CATSVPGFTEAFF.

V usage is TRBV27 and J usage is TRBJ1-2; tentatively, D is TRBD1 (5 bases). The V gene lost 7 bases and the J gene lost 4 bases, with 16 bases spanning the gap. Germline V gene data show CDR1 as MNHEY and CDR2 as SMNVEV (reference sequence). The CDR3 contains 14 residues. CDR3 in amino acids: CASTSIQGSYGYTF. The CDR3 DNA reads as TGTGCCAGCACCTCAATCCAGGGTTCCTATGGCTACACCTTC.

This chain links TRBV7-7 with TRBJ1-3; TRBD1 matches at 7 bases. CDR3 length: 16 residues. V was pared by 5 bases and J by 0 bases, with 7 bases of the junction left unmatched. Germline loops: CDR1 SSHAT, CDR2 FNYEAQ (reference sequence). As DNA, the CDR3 is TGTGCCAGCAGCATACAGGGGACCTTCTCTGGAAACACCATATATTTT. Amino acids: CASSIQGTFSGNTIYF.

V usage is TRBV13 and J usage is TRBJ1-4; no reliable D call. Germline CDR1 reads PRHDT; CDR2 reads FYEKMQ (reference sequence). The CDR3 totals 15 residues. The ends were cut back, 5 bases at V and 2 bases at J, with 12 bases in the middle. The chain's CDR3 is CASSLTPNTNEKLFF. Here the CDR3 DNA reads TGTGCCAGCAGCCTTACACCAAACACTAATGAAAAACTGTTTTTT.

J is TRBJ2-1 and V is TRBV19; the match to TRBD2 covers 13 bases. This CDR3 spans 19 amino acids. CDR1 is LNHDA and CDR2 is SQIVND in the germline V gene (reference sequence). The V segment lost 7 bases and the J segment 6 bases; nucleotides outside the gene matches: 18. CDR3 in amino acids: CASTTTPLAGTSGTNEQFF. The CDR3 bases are TGTGCCAGTACGACGACCCCCCTCGCCGGGACTAGCGGGACCAATGAGCAGTTCTTC.